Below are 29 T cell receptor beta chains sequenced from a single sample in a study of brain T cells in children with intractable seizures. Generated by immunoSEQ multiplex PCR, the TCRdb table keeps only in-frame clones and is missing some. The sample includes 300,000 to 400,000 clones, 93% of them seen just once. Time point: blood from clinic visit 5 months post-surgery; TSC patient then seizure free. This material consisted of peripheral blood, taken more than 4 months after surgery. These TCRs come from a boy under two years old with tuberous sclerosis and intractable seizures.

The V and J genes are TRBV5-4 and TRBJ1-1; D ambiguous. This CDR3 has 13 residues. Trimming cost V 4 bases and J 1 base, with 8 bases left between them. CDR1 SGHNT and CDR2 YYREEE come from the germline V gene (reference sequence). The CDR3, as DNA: TGTGCCAGCAGCCCAGACGGGAACACTGAAGCTTTCTTT. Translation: CASSPDGNTEAFF.

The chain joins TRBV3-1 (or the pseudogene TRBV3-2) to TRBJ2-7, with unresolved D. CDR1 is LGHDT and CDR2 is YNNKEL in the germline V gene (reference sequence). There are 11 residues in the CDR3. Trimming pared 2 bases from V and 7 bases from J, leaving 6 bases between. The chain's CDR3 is CASSQLREQYF. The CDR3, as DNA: TGTGCCAGCAGCCAACTCCGGGAGCAGTACTTC.

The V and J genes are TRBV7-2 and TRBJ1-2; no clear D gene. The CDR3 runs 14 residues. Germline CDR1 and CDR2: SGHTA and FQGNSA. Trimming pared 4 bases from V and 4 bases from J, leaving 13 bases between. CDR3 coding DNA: TGTGCCAGCAGCTCAAGGACCTCGGGCTATGGCTACACCTTC. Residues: CASSSRTSGYGYTF.

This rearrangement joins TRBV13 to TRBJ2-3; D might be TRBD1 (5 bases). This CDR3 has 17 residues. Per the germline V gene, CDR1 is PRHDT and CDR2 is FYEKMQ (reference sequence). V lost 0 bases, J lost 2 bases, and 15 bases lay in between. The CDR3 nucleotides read TGTGCCAGCAGCTTAGGAGAGTTGACAGTTCTCACAGATACGCAGTATTTT. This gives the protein CASSLGELTVLTDTQYF.

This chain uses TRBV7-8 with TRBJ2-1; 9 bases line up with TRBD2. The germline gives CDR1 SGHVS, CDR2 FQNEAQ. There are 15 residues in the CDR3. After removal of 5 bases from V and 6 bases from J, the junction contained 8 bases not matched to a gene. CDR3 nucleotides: TGTGCCAGCAGCCGATACGCGACTAGCGGCAATGAGCAGTTCTTC. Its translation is CASSRYATSGNEQFF.

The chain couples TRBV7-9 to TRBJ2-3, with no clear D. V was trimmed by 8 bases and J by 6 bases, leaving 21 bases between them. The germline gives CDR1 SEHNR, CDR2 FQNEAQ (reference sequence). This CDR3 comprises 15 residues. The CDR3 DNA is TGTGCCAGCGACCCTTATGGTCCAGGCAGCGATACGCAGTATTTT. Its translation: CASDPYGPGSDTQYF. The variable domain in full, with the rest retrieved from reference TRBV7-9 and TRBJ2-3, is DTGVSQNPRHKITKRGQNVTFRCDPISEHNRLYWYRQTLGQGPEFLTYFQNEAQLEKSRLLSDRFSAERPKGSFSTLEIQRTEQGDSAMYLCASDPYGPGSDTQYFGPGTRLTVL.

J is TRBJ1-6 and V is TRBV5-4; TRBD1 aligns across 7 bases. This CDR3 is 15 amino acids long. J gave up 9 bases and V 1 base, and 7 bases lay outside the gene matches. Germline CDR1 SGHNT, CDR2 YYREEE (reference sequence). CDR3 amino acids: CASSLFDREGSPLHF. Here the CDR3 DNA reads TGTGCCAGCAGCTTGTTTGACAGGGAAGGTTCACCCCTCCACTTT.

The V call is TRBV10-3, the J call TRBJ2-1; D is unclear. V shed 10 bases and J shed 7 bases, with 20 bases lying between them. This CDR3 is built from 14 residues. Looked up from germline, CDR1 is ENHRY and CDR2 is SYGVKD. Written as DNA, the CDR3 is TGTGCCACCTCAAATGGGCCTTCCGGAAATGAGCAGTTCTTC. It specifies CATSNGPSGNEQFF.

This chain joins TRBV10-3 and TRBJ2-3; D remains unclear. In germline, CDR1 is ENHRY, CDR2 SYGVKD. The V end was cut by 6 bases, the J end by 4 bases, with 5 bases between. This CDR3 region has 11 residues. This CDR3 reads CAISAADTQYF. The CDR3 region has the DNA TGTGCCATCAGCGCGGCAGATACGCAGTATTTT.

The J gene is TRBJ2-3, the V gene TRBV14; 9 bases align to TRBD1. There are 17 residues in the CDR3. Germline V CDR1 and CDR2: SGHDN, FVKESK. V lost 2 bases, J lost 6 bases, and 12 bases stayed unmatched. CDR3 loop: CASSQFVVGTGLDTQYF. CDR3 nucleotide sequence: TGTGCCAGCAGCCAATTCGTTGTGGGGACAGGGTTGGATACGCAGTATTTT.

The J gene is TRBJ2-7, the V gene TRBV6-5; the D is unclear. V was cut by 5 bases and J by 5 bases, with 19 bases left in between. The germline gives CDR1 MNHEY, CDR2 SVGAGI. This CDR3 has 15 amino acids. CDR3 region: CASSPSALVGNEQYF. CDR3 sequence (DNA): TGTGCCAGCAGTCCCTCAGCCTTAGTTGGGAACGAGCAGTACTTC.

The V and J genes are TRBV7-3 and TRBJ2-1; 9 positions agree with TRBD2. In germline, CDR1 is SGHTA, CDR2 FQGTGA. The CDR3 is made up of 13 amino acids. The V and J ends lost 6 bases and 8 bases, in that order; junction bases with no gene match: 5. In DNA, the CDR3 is TGTGCCAGCAGGACTAGCGGAGGGGATGAGCAGTTCTTC. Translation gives CASRTSGGDEQFF.

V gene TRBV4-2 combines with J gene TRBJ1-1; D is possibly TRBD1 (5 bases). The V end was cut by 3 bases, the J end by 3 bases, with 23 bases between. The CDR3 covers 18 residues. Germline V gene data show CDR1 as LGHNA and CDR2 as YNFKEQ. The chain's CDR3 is CASSHPERGLTPDTEAFF. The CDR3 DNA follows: TGTGCCAGCAGCCACCCAGAGAGGGGACTCACACCCGACACTGAAGCTTTCTTT.

The CDR3 nucleotides read TGTGCCAGCAGCTCATACATCCCTCTCTCGGAGGACTACCTAGAGACCCAGTACTTC. Residues: CASSSYIPLSEDYLETQYF. The genes are TRBV11-3 and TRBJ2-5, with TRBD2 as a possible D gene (6 bases). This CDR3 is built from 19 residues. Germline CDR1 SGHNT, CDR2 YENEEA. Trimming pared 4 bases from V and 4 bases from J, leaving 28 bases between.

CDR3 residues: CASSLLTSGTDTQYF. The DNA for the CDR3 is TGTGCCAGCAGCTTATTGACTAGCGGCACAGATACGCAGTATTTT. The chain couples TRBV7-3 to TRBJ2-3; 8 nucleotides line up with TRBD2. The CDR3 is made up of 15 amino acids. J gave up 1 base and V 2 bases, and 2 bases lay outside the gene matches. Germline CDR1 is SGHTA and CDR2 is FQGTGA.

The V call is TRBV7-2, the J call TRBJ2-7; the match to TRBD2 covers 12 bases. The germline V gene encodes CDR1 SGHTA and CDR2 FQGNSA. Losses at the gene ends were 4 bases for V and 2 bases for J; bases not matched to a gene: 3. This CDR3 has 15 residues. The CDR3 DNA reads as TGTGCCAGCAGCTCCGGACTAGCGGGGACCTACGAGCAGTACTTC. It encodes CASSSGLAGTYEQYF.

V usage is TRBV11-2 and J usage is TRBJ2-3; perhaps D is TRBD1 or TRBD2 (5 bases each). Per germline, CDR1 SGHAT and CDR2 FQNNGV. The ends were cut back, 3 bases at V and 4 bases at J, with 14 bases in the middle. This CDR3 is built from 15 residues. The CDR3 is CASSFEGSVSDTQYF. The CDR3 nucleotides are TGTGCCAGCAGCTTCGAGGGGAGCGTCTCAGATACGCAGTATTTT.

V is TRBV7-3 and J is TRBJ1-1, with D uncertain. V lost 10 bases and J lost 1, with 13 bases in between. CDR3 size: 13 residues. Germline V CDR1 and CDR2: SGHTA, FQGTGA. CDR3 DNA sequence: TGTGCCACCAGTTCCAGACGGAACACTGAAGCTTTCTTT. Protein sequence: CATSSRRNTEAFF.

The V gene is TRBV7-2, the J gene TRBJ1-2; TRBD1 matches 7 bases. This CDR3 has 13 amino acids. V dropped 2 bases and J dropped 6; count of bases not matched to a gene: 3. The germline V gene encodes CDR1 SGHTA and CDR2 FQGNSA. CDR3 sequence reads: CASSLSGGDGYTF. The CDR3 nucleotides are TGTGCCAGCAGCTTATCAGGGGGGGATGGCTACACCTTC.

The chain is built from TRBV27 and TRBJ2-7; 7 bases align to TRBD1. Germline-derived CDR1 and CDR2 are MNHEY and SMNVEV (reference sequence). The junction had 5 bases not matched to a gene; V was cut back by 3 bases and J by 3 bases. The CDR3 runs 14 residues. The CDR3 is CASSFEGAHYEQYF. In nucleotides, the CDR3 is TGTGCCAGCAGTTTCGAGGGGGCGCACTACGAGCAGTACTTC.

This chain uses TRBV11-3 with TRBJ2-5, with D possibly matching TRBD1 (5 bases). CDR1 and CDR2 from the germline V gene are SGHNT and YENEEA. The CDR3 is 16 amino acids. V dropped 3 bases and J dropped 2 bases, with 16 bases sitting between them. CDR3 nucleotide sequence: TGTGCCAGCAGCTTTTTGGGCTCCAGGACACAAGAGACCCAGTACTTC. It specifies CASSFLGSRTQETQYF. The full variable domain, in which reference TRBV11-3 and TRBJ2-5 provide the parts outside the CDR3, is EAGVVQSPRYKIIEKKQPVAFWCNPISGHNTLYWYLQNLGQGPELLIRYENEEAVDDSQLPKDRFSAERLKGVDSTLKIQPAELGDSAVYLCASSFLGSRTQETQYFGPGTRLLVL.

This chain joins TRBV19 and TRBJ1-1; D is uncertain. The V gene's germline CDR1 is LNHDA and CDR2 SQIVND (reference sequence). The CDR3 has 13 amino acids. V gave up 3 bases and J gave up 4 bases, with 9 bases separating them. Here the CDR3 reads CASSIVPSTEAFF. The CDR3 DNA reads TGTGCCAGTAGTATTGTCCCGAGCACTGAAGCTTTCTTT.

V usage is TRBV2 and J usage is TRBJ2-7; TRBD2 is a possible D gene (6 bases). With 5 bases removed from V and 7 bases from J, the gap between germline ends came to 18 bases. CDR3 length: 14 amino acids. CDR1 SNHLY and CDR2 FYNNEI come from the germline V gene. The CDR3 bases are TGTGCCAGCAGTAGTCTTGGGGGGTTAGGGGAGCAGTACTTC. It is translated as CASSSLGGLGEQYF.

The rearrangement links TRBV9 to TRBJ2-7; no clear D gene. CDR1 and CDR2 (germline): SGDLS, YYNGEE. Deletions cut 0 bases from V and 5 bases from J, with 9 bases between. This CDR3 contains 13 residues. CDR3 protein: CASSVVPDDEQYF. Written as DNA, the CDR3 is TGTGCCAGCAGCGTAGTTCCGGACGACGAGCAGTACTTC.

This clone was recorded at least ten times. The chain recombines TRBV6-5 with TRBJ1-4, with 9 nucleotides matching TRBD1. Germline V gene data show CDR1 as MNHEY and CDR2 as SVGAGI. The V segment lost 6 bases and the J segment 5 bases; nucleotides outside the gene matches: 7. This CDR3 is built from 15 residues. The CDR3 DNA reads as TGTGCCAGCAGCCCAAACAGGGGGCGGAATGAAAAACTGTTTTTT. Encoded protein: CASSPNRGRNEKLFF.

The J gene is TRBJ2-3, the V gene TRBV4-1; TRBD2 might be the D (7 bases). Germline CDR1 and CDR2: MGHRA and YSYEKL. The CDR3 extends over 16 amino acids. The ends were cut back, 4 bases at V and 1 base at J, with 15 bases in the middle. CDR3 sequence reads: CASSLTGGAGTDTQYF. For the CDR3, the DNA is TGCGCCAGCAGCCTCACGGGGGGCGCCGGCACAGATACGCAGTATTTT.

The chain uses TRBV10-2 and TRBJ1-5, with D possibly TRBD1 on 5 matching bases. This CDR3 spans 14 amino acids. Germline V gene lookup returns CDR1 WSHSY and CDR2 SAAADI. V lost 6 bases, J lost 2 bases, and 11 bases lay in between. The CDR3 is CASRPTGRNQPQHF. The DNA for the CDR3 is TGCGCCAGCAGGCCCACAGGACGCAATCAGCCCCAGCATTTT.

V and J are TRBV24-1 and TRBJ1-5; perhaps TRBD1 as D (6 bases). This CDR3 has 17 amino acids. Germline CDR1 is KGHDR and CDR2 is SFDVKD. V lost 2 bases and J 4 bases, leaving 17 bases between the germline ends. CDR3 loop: CATSDSIATGLNQPQHF. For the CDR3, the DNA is TGTGCCACCAGTGATTCGATCGCCACAGGGCTGAATCAGCCCCAGCATTTT.

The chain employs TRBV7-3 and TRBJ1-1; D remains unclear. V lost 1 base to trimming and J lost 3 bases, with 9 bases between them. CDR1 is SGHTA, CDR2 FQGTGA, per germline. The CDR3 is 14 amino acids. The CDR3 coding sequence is TGTGCCAGCAGCTTAAGTGGAAGCGACACTGAAGCTTTCTTT. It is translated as CASSLSGSDTEAFF.